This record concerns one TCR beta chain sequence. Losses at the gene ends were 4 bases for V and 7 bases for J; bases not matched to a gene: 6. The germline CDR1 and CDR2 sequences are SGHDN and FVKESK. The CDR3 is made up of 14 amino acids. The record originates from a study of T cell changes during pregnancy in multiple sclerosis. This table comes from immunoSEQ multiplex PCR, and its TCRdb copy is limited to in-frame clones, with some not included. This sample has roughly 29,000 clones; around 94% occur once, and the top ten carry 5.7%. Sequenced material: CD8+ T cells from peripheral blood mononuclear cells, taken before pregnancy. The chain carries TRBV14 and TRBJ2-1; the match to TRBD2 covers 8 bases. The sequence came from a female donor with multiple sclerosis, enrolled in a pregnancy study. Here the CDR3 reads CASSPGTSGNEQFF. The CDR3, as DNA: TGTGCCAGCAGCCCAGGGACTAGTGGTAATGAGCAGTTCTTC.